These T cell receptor beta chains were read from a single sample in a study of blood T cell repertoires in COVID-19. Generated by immunoSEQ multiplex PCR, the TCRdb table keeps only in-frame clones and is missing some. The profile shows approximately 210,000 clones, around 92% of them singletons. The sample was peripheral blood. The receptors originated from a man in his thirties or forties with acute or convalescent COVID-19. Each CDR3 is given with its conserved first and last residue. A D gene is named only where the DNA matches it firmly. Some rows mark clone size as missing; the rest say once, few, many or name a class of expanded clone.

DNA	CDR3	size	D	V	J
TGTGCCAGCTCACCAGGAGCAGGGCTCGGCGGCTACACCTTC	CASSPGAGLGGYTF	NA	NA	TRBV18	TRBJ1-2
TGTGCCAGCACGGCGGGGGGGACCTACGAGCAGTACTTC	CASTAGGTYEQYF	NA	TRBD2	TRBV7-9	TRBJ2-7
TGTGCCAGCAGCAAGCTCGTGCCCAGGGGAGGGACTAACTATGGCTACACCTTC	CASSKLVPRGGTNYGYTF	NA	NA	TRBV21-1	TRBJ1-2
TGTGCCAGCAGGAAAATGACAGGGGGCACTGAAGCTTTCTTT	CASRKMTGGTEAFF	NA	TRBD1	TRBV6-5	TRBJ1-1
TGTGCCAGCAGACAAAGCCGGGACACCTACAAAGAGACCCAGTACTTC	CASRQSRDTYKETQYF	once	NA	TRBV27	TRBJ2-5
TGTGCCAGCAGCTTAACCCAAGGCAGGTTATCCTATGGCTACACCTTC	CASSLTQGRLSYGYTF	NA	NA	TRBV7-3	TRBJ1-2
TGTGCCAGCAGTGTGAGCGGGGCCACCTACGAGCAGTACTTC	CASSVSGATYEQYF	NA	TRBD2	TRBV25-1	TRBJ2-7
TGTGCCAGCAGCTCCGCCCTCCTAGCGGGAACGGAGACCCAGTACTTC	CASSSALLAGTETQYF	NA	TRBD2	TRBV7-9	TRBJ2-5
TGTGCCATCAGAGGCACAGGGGTTGGGACTGAAGCTTTCTTT	CAIRGTGVGTEAFF	NA	TRBD1	TRBV10-3	TRBJ1-1
TGTGCCAGCAGCTTAACGGGCAGCCAGGCAGATACGCAGTATTTT	CASSLTGSQADTQYF	NA	NA	TRBV7-3	TRBJ2-3
TGTGCCAGCAGTTCCCCTCCGGGAGCGGGGTCCTGGTCCTACGAGCAGTACTTC	CASSSPPGAGSWSYEQYF	NA	TRBD2	TRBV28	TRBJ2-7
TGTGCCAGCAGTTTGTGGTCGGGGAGCTCCTACAATGAGCAGTTCTTC	CASSLWSGSSYNEQFF	NA	NA	TRBV28	TRBJ2-1
TGTGCCAGCAGCCCCGGGACATCTGCAACTAATGAAAAACTGTTTTTT	CASSPGTSATNEKLFF	NA	NA	TRBV4-2	TRBJ1-4
TGTGCCAGCAGCCAAGATGGAGGACCGAATGAAAAACTGTTTTTT	CASSQDGGPNEKLFF	NA	NA	TRBV4-2	TRBJ1-4
TGTGCCAGCTCACCACCCCGGACAGGGGACGGACTCTCCTACGAGCAGTACTTC	CASSPPRTGDGLSYEQYF	NA	TRBD1	TRBV18	TRBJ2-7
TGTGCCAGCAGCTTCCAAAACGAGCAGTACTTC	CASSFQNEQYF	NA	NA	TRBV7-6	TRBJ2-7
TGTGCCAGCAGTGACCAGACAGGGGGGTTCTGGTATGAGCAGTTCTTC	CASSDQTGGFWYEQFF	NA	TRBD1	TRBV6-1	TRBJ2-1
TGTGCCAGCTCACGACTAGCGGGAGGGGCTACAGATACGCAGTATTTT	CASSRLAGGATDTQYF	NA	TRBD2	TRBV18	TRBJ2-3
TGTGCCAGCAGTTACGGCGTGACAGCTAACTATGGCTACACCTTC	CASSYGVTANYGYTF	NA	NA	TRBV6-5	TRBJ1-2
TGTGCCAGCAGCGACAGGGGACGGGAAAAACTGTTTTTT	CASSDRGREKLFF	once	TRBD1	TRBV6-5	TRBJ1-4
TGTGCCAGCATCCCTGACAGGGGGCGTGCCTATGGCTACACCTTC	CASIPDRGRAYGYTF	NA	TRBD1	TRBV6-5	TRBJ1-2
TGTGCCAGCAGCCAAGAGGCCAGGTGGATTGCAACTAATGAAAAACTGTTTTTT	CASSQEARWIATNEKLFF	NA	NA	TRBV14	TRBJ1-4
TGTGCCAGCAGACTTGACTACACGGGAGGCGAGCAGTACTTC	CASRLDYTGGEQYF	many	TRBD2	TRBV6-5	TRBJ2-7
TGTGCCAGTAGCCTTAAACAACGGGCAGGGGGGAATCAGCCCCAGCATTTT	CASSLKQRAGGNQPQHF	NA	TRBD1	TRBV19	TRBJ1-5
TGTGCCAGCAGCCCTAGAAACACTGAAGCTTTCTTT	CASSPRNTEAFF	NA	NA	TRBV14	TRBJ1-1
TGTGCCAGCAGCAGGAGTACAGGGTCGTACATTCAGTACTTC	CASSRSTGSYIQYF	NA	NA	TRBV6-5	TRBJ2-4
TGTGCCAGCAGCCCACCTCGGTTAAGGGCCAACGTCCTGACTTTC	CASSPPRLRANVLTF	NA	NA	TRBV7-8	TRBJ2-6
TGCGCCAGCAGCCGTATAGCGGGAGGGCCAATCAATGAGCAGTTCTTC	CASSRIAGGPINEQFF	NA	TRBD2	TRBV5-1	TRBJ2-1
TGTGCCAGCAGATCGACGGAGAACTATGGCTACACCTTC	CASRSTENYGYTF	NA	NA	TRBV5-6	TRBJ1-2